This T cell receptor (beta chain) was identified during a study of technical replicates of blood from several donors. Produced via immunoSEQ multiplex PCR; TCRdb's table is partial and in-frame only. This sample has tens of thousands of clones, with just over 90% found just once. Sample: T cells isolated from PBMCs. The source is a human donor in good health.

The CDR3 spells CASSSGGQGALAKNIQYF. The DNA for the CDR3 is TGTGCCAGCAGCAGTGGGGGACAGGGTGCTCTAGCCAAAAACATTCAGTACTTC. The chain recombines TRBV7-8 with TRBJ2-4, with TRBD1 matching 9 bases. The ends lost 5 bases at V and 0 bases at J; junction bases unmatched: 11. CDR1 is SGHVS and CDR2 is FQNEAQ in the germline V gene. The CDR3 extends over 18 amino acids.